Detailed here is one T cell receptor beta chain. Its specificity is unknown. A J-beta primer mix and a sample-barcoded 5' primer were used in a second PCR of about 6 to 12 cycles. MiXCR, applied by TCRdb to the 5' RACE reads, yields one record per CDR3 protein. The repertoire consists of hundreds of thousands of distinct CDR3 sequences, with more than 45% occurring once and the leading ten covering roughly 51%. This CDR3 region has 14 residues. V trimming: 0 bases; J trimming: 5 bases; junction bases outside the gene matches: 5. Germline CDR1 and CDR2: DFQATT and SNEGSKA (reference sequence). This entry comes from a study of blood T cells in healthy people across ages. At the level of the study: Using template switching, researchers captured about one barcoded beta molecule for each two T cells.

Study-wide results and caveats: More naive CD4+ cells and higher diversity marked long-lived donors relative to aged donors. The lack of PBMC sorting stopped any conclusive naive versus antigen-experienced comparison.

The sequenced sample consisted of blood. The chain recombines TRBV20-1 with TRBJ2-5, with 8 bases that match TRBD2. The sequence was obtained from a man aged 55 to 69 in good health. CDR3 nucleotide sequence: TGCAGTGCTAGAGAGGGCGGGGGGTTGGAGACCCAGTACTTC. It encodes CSAREGGGLETQYF.